Listed here is a single T cell receptor (beta chain). This clonotype was recorded a few times. Its antigen is unknown. Base-call qualities are not available, and no considerably larger clone is one nucleotide away. The sample originates from a study of vaccination and CD4 T cells after COVID-19 (dated by TCRdb to between 2021 and 2022). Concerning the study at large: In the convalescent cohort there were six males and four females, among whom were two Hispanic individuals, seven Caucasians, two Asians and one multiracial person. As controls, cultures received a CEFX viral epitope pool (the positive control), an HIV-1 Nef peptide pool (the negative control), or no peptide at all. For stimulating the cultures, overlapping spike peptide pools were used, derived from SARS-CoV-2 as well as from the common cold coronaviruses HCoV-NL63, HCoV-OC43 and HCoV-229E. Post-vaccine blood samples were taken a median of about 72 days after the second vaccine dose, with a range of about 13 to 250 days. The spike-specific CD4+ TCR repertoire was compared before and after mRNA vaccination in ten to eleven COVID-19 convalescent patients and several infection-naive healthy vaccine recipients. Participants received two doses of either the Pfizer-BioNTech BNT162b2 vaccine (n=8) or the Moderna mRNA-1273 vaccine (n=2). Post-COVID blood samples from convalescent patients were collected a median of 101 days after diagnosis, with a range of 35 to 161 days. An earlier paper using these donors assessed, at the TCR clonotype level, memory CD4+ T cell crossreactivity between SARS-CoV-2 and common cold coronavirus spike proteins. The study at large found these results: In convalescent patients, a median approximately 86% of post-vaccine SARS-CoV-2-reactive clones were detected only after vaccination, and vaccine-specific priming was suggested by this finding. An increase in the median number of SARS-CoV-2-reactive clonotypes from approximately 23 after infection to a few dozen after vaccination was observed, but the change was not found to be significant. Nearly all vaccine-specific clones in convalescent patients (304 of 307) were mono-reactive for SARS-CoV-2 spike rather than cross-reactive with common cold coronaviruses. The number of convalescent patients in the study was relatively small, and the study did not examine early timepoints following natural infection.

The germline V gene (reference sequence) yields LNHDA for CDR1 and SQIVND for CDR2. Including the terminal cysteine and phenylalanine, the CDR3 comprises 11 residues. The CDR3 DNA has 33 bases and is translated from base 1. The V end loses 11 bases and the J end loses 7 bases, and a stretch of 14 bases separates them. To prepare the library, PCR was applied. DNA from cultured CD4+ T cells underwent TCR sequencing with the Oncomine TCR Beta short-read assay at the Johns Hopkins FTIC core. The QIAamp micro DNA kit was used to extract genomic DNA from the cultured CD4+ T cells. Oncomine TCR Beta libraries made from cultured CD4+ T cells were pooled using unique dual indexes and sequenced on an Illumina iSeq 100. In the paper's pipeline: Non-productive sequences were removed, and CDR3s not starting with C, not ending with F or W, or shorter than 7 amino acids were discarded. The MANAFEST web application was used to identify antigen-specific clonotypes by comparing peptide-stimulated wells against reference wells and other culture wells. For a clone to be called positive, the clone needed an FDR below 0.05, an odds ratio above 5, and a productive frequency above 0.1% in at least two of three replicate wells. A clonotype was classed as cross-reactive if the clonotype showed significant expansion both in SARS-CoV-2 spike wells and in at least one common cold coronavirus spike condition. Similarity between CDR3 sequences was evaluated in R version 3.6.1 using Levenshtein distances (stringdist) and unrooted phylogenetic trees (ape). TCRdb redid the processing of the public reads, applying fastp at Q25 and MiXCR, and retained in-frame beta chains. All rows with the same CDR3 protein become a single entry with the most common DNA and genes. The V and J calls were determined by TCRdb, not by the authors. The sample table holds about 7,400 distinct CDR3 sequences, of which under 45% were seen once. Less than 20% of the sample is in the top ten clones.

This specimen's treatment or condition label, interpreted: approximately 9-day PBMC culture with coronavirus spike peptide pools or control peptides (ViraFEST assay). CD4+ T cells from unexposed donors were collected before the COVID-19 pandemic (2011-2018). To expand antigen-specific T cells with peptide pools and then pick out the expanded clonotypes through TCR sequencing, the study relied on the ViraFEST assay. Over 1.5 million PBMCs per well were cultured in IMDM with about 5% human AB serum and about 9.2 IU/ml IL-2, plus 10 ug/ml peptide pools. Half of the culture medium was replaced with fresh IL-2-containing medium on days 3 and 7. CD4+ T cells were isolated after around 9 days of culture through negative selection using the EasySep CD4+ T cell isolation kit. As cell number allowed, CD4+ T cells from unexposed donors were tested for reactivity to SARS-CoV-2 S and N and to four common cold coronavirus spike pools. Ficoll-Paque Plus gradient centrifugation was used to isolate PBMCs from whole blood, and the isolated PBMCs were then either used fresh or cryopreserved at -140C. Each culture condition was generally run in triplicate wells. The leukapheresis product for the unexposed donors was obtained through commercial purchase.

The receptor chain draws on TRBV19 and TRBJ1-2; the D gene is perhaps TRBD1, from 6 matching bases. The specimen was CD4+ T cells from blood, cultured in vitro. This TCR came from a human donor in good health. The DNA sequence follows: TGTGCCTCCCGCCGGGACACTGGCTACACCTTC. Its protein is CASRRDTGYTF.